This T cell receptor beta chain was captured in a study of cytomegalovirus exposure and HLA in healthy donors. Points from the study as a whole: According to a subsequent analysis, TCR clusters identified in the first cohort showed a tendency to co-occur across the roughly 120 validation repertoires. It was reported that the classifier diagnosed cytomegalovirus status with high specificity and sensitivity in both the original and validation cohorts. According to the study, roughly 180 TCR beta chains were cytomegalovirus-associated.

On this clone: Its specificity is unknown.

The donors were part of the validation cohort, which consisted of under 150 subjects and was separate from the first cohort of several hundred subjects. Assay: immunoSEQ multiplex PCR; the TCRdb copy retains only in-frame clones and omits some. The sample records tens of thousands of clones, about 88% being singletons. This clonotype originated in a woman aged 25-40 years in good health and CMV-seronegative. Sequences were obtained from PBMCs.

The CDR3 here is CASSIQGDGYTF. The DNA for the CDR3 is TGTGCCAGCAGTATACAGGGAGATGGCTACACCTTC. This chain links TRBV6-1 with TRBJ1-2; the D gene is possibly TRBD1 (6 bases). Per the germline V gene, CDR1 is MNHNS and CDR2 is SASEGT. The V end lost 5 bases, the J end lost 6 bases, and 10 bases lay between the germline ends. The CDR3 length is 12 residues.